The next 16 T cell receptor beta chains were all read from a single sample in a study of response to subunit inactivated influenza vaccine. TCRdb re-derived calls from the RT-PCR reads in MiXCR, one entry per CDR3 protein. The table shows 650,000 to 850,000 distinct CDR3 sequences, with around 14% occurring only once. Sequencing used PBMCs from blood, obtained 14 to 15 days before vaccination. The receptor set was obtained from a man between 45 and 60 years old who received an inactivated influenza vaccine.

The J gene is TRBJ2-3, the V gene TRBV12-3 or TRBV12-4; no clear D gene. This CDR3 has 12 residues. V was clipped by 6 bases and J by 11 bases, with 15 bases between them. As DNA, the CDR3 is TGTGCCAGCAGCCTCCGGGCCTCCAAGCAGTATTTT. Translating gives CASSLRASKQYF.

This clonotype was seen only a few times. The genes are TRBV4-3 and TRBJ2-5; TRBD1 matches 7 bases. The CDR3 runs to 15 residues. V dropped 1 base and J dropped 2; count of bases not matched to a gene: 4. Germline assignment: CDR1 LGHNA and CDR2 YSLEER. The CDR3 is CASSQAGTAQETQYF. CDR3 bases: TGCGCCAGCAGCCAAGCCGGGACAGCACAAGAGACCCAGTACTTC.

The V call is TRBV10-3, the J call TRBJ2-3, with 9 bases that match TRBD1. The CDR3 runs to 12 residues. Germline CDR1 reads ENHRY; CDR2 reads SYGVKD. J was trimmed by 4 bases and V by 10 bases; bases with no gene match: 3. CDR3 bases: TGTGCCACACGACAGGGGGCAGATACGCAGTATTTT. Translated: CATRQGADTQYF.

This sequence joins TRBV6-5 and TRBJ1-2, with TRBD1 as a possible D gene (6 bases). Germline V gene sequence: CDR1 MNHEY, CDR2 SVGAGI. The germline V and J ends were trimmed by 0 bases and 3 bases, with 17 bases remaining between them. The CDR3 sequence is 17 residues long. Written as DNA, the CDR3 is TGTGCCAGCAGTTACTCAGTGCAAGGGGGGATGCACTATGGCTACACCTTC. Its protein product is CASSYSVQGGMHYGYTF.

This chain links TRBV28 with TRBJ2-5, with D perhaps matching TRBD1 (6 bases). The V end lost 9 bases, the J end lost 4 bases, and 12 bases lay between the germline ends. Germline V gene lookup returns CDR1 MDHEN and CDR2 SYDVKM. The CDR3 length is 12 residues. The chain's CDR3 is CASWGRGETQYF. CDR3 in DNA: TGTGCCAGTTGGGGGCGCGGAGAGACCCAGTACTTC. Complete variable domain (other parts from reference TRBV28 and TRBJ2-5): DVKVTQSSRYLVKRTGEKVFLECVQDMDHENMFWYRQDPGLGLRLIYFSYDVKMKEKGDIPEGYSVSREKKERFSLILESASTNQTSMYLCASWGRGETQYFGPGTRLLVL.

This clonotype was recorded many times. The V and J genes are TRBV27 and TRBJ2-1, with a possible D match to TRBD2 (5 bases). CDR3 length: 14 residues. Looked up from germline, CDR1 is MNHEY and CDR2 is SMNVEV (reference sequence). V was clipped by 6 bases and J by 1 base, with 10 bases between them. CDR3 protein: CASRVTGSYNEQFF. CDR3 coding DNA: TGTGCCAGCAGGGTCACGGGATCCTACAATGAGCAGTTCTTC.

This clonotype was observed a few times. The CDR3 nucleotides read TGTGCCAGCAGCTTAGAGGGGACAGGGGGGCATTCACCCCTCCACTTT. It encodes CASSLEGTGGHSPLHF. The gene calls are TRBV11-2 and TRBJ1-6; TRBD1 aligns across 11 bases. The length of the CDR3 is 16 residues. Germline V lookup: CDR1 SGHAT, CDR2 FQNNGV. V was pared by 0 bases and J by 8 bases, with 3 bases of the junction left unmatched. The full variable domain, completed using reference TRBV11-2 and TRBJ1-6, is EAGVAQSPRYKIIEKRQSVAFWCNPISGHATLYWYQQILGQGPKLLIQFQNNGVVDDSQLPKDRFSAERLKGVDSTLKIQPAKLEDSAVYLCASSLEGTGGHSPLHFGNGTRLTVT.

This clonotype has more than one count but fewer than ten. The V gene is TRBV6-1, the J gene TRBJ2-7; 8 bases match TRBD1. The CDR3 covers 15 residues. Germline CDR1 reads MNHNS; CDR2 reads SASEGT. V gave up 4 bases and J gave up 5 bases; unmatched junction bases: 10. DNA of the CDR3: TGTGCCAGCAGTGCATACAGGGGGGACGGAAACGAGCAGTACTTC. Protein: CASSAYRGDGNEQYF.

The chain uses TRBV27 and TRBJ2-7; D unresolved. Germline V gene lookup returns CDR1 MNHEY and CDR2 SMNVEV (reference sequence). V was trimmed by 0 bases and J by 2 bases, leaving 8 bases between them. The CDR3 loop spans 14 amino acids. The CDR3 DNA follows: TGTGCCAGCAGTTTATCGACACCTACCTACGAGCAGTACTTC. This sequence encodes CASSLSTPTYEQYF.

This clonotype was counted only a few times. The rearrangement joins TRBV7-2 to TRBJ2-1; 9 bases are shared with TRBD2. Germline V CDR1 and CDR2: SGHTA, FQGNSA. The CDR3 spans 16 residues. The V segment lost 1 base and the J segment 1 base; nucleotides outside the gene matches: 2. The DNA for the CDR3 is TGTGCCAGCAGCTTAGAGGCGGGGGGGTCCTACAATGAGCAGTTCTTC. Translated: CASSLEAGGSYNEQFF.

CDR3 nucleotide sequence: TGTGCCACCAGCAGTTATATGAACACTGAAGCTTTCTTT. Translation gives CATSSYMNTEAFF. This rearrangement joins TRBV15 to TRBJ1-1, with D uncertain. The V end lost 3 bases, the J end lost 0 bases, and 5 bases lay between the germline ends. The CDR3 spans 13 residues. Germline V gene lookup returns CDR1 LNHNV and CDR2 YYDKDF (reference sequence).

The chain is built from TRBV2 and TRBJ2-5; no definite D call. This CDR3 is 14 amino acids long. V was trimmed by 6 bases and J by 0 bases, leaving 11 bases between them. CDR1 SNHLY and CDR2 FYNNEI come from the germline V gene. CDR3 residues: CASSSIEYQETQYF. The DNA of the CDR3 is TGTGCCAGCAGCTCGATAGAGTACCAAGAGACCCAGTACTTC.

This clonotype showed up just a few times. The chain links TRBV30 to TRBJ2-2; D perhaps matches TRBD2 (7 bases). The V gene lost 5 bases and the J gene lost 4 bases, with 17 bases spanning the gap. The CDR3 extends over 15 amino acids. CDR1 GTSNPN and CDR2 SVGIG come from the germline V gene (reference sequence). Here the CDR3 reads CAWVHGGLGTGELFF. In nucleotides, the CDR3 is TGTGCCTGGGTTCACGGGGGGCTGGGCACCGGGGAGCTGTTTTTT.

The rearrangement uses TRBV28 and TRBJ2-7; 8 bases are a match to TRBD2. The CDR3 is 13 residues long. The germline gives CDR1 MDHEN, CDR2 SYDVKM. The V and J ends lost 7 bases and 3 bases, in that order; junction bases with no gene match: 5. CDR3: CASIREGHYEQYF. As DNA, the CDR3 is TGTGCCAGCATACGGGAGGGCCACTACGAGCAGTACTTC.

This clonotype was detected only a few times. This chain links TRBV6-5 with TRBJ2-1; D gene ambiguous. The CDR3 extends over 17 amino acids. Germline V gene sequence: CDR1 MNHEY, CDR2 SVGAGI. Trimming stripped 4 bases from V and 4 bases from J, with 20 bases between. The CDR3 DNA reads TGTGCCAGCAGTTCTAGTTACCTCGGCCGAGAATACAATGAGCAGTTCTTC. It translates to CASSSSYLGREYNEQFF.

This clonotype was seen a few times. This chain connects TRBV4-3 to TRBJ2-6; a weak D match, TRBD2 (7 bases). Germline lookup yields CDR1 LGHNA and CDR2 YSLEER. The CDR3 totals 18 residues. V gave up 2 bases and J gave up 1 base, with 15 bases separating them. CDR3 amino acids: CASSQFGGAISGANVLTF. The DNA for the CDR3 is TGCGCCAGCAGCCAATTTGGGGGGGCCATATCTGGGGCCAACGTCCTGACTTTC.